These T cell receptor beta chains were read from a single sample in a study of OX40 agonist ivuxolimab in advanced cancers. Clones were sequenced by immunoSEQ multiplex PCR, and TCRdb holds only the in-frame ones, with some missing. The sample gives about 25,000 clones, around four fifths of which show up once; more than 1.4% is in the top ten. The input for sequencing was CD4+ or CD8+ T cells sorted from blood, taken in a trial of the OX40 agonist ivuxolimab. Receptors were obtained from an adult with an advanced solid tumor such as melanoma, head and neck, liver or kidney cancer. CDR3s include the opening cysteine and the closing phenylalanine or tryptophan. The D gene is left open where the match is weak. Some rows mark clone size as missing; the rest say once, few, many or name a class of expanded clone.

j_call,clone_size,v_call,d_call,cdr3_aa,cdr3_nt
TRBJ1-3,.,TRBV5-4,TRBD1,CASSWGQGSSGNTIYF,TGTGCCAGCAGCTGGGGACAGGGGAGCTCTGGAAACACCATATATTTT
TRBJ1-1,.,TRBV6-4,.,CASSSTTGTVNTEAFF,TGTGCCAGCAGTTCCACTACCGGGACGGTGAACACTGAAGCTTTCTTT
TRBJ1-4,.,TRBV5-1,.,CASSFGTATNEKLFF,TGCGCCAGCAGCTTCGGGACGGCAACTAATGAAAAACTGTTTTTT
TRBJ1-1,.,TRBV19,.,CASSAPPGWNTEAFF,TGTGCCAGTAGTGCCCCCCCGGGGTGGAACACTGAAGCTTTCTTT
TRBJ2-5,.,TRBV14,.,CASSQDIGPQETQYF,TGTGCCAGCAGCCAAGATATAGGCCCCCAAGAGACCCAGTACTTC
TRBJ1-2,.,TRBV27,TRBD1,CASSDRGPEGYTF,TGTGCCAGCAGTGACAGGGGCCCAGAGGGCTACACCTTC
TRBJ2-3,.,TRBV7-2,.,CASSSGGSGRRADTQYF,TGTGCCAGCAGCTCCGGGGGAAGCGGCCGACGGGCAGATACGCAGTATTTT
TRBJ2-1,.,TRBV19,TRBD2,CASTPGGAASYNEQFF,TGTGCCAGTACCCCGGGAGGGGCGGCTTCCTACAATGAGCAGTTCTTC
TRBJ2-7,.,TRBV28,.,CASSRTAPTSYEQYF,TGTGCCAGCAGCAGGACAGCCCCTACGAGCTACGAGCAGTACTTC
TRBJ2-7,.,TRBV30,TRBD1,CAWGKTGTGSYEQYF,TGTGCCTGGGGTAAGACCGGGACAGGGTCCTACGAGCAGTACTTC
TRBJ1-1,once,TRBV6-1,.,CASSEASWGQSNTEAFF,TGTGCCAGCAGTGAAGCGTCCTGGGGACAATCGAACACTGAAGCTTTCTTT
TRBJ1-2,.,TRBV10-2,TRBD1,CASRAPGQGARGYTF,TGCGCCAGCAGAGCTCCGGGACAGGGGGCGCGAGGCTACACCTTC
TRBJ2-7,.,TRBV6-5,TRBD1,CASREGQLSYEQYF,TGTGCCAGCCGCGAGGGACAGCTATCCTACGAGCAGTACTTC
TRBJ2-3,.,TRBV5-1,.,CASSFVTVGTDTQYF,TGCGCCAGCAGCTTCGTGACGGTGGGTACAGATACGCAGTATTTT
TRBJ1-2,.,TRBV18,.,CASSPTDNYGYTF,TGTGCCAGCTCCCCGACGGACAACTATGGCTACACCTTC
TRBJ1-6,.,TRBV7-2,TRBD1,CASSLLQGESPLHF,TGTGCCAGCAGCTTATTGCAGGGGGAATCACCCCTCCACTTT
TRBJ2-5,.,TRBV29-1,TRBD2,CRSTGTAGLAGGRETQYF,TGCAGGTCGACCGGGACAGCGGGACTAGCGGGAGGGAGAGAGACCCAGTACTTC
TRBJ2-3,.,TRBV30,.,CAHRAGPSTDTQYF,TGTGCCCACCGGGCGGGACCTAGCACAGATACGCAGTATTTT
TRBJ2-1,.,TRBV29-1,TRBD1,CSGDRDYNEQFF,TGCAGCGGGGACAGGGACTACAATGAGCAGTTCTTC
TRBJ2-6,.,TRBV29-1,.,CSVDLQTGANVLTF,TGCAGCGTTGACCTTCAGACTGGGGCCAACGTCCTGACTTTC
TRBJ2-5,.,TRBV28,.,CASSLQGAGGETQYF,TGTGCCAGCAGTTTGCAGGGTGCGGGCGGAGAGACCCAGTACTTC
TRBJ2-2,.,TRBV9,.,CATLAAGNTGELFF,TGTGCCACCTTGGCTGCAGGGAACACCGGGGAGCTGTTTTTT
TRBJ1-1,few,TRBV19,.,CASTPTQDGLNTEAFF,TGTGCCAGTACCCCCACTCAGGACGGACTGAACACTGAAGCTTTCTTT
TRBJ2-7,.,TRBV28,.,CASSFPTARSYEQYF,TGTGCCAGCAGTTTCCCGACCGCGCGGTCCTACGAGCAGTACTTC
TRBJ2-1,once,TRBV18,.,CASSPGAVSYNEQFF,TGTGCCAGCTCACCAGGCGCCGTCTCCTACAATGAGCAGTTCTTC
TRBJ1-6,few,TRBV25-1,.,CASSRAGEVGSPLHF,TGTGCCAGCTCCAGGGCGGGGGAAGTTGGTTCACCCCTCCACTTT
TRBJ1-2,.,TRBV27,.,CASSSGTNYGYTF,TGTGCCAGCAGCTCGGGGACTAACTATGGCTACACCTTC
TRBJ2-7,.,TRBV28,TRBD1,CASSSPGQGAGEYYEQYF,TGTGCCAGCAGTTCCCCCGGACAGGGAGCTGGGGAATACTACGAGCAGTACTTC
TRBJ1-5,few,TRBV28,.,CASSLYFGGEGNQPQHF,TGTGCCAGCAGTTTATATTTCGGGGGCGAGGGCAATCAGCCCCAGCATTTT
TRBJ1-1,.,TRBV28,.,CASGRGGRNTEAFF,TGTGCCAGCGGTAGGGGGGGAAGGAACACTGAAGCTTTCTTT
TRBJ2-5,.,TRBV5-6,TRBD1,CASKRQGQETQYF,TGTGCCAGTAAAAGACAGGGTCAAGAGACCCAGTACTTC
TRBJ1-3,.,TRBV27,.,CASSLSGGADTIYF,TGTGCCAGCAGTTTATCGGGAGGGGCGGACACCATATATTTT
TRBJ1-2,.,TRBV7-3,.,CASSQDSANYGYTF,TGTGCCAGCAGCCAGGACAGTGCTAACTATGGCTACACCTTC
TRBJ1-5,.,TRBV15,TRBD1,CATSRGDRGVHQPQHF,TGTGCCACCAGCAGAGGGGACAGAGGAGTACATCAGCCCCAGCATTTT
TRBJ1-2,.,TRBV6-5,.,CASSYGAWGGYTF,TGTGCCAGCAGCTACGGAGCATGGGGCGGCTACACCTTC
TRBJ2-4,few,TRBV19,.,CASSIREHIQYF,TGTGCCAGTAGTATTAGGGAACACATTCAGTACTTC
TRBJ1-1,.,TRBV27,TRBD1,CASSLQGASEAFF,TGTGCCAGCAGTTTACAGGGGGCAAGTGAAGCTTTCTTT
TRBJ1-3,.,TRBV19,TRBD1,CASSTQGETTIYF,TGTGCCAGTAGTACCCAGGGGGAGACCACCATATATTTT
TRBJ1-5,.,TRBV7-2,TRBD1,CASSFLTGGRLNQPQHF,TGTGCCAGCAGCTTCCTGACAGGGGGCCGCCTCAATCAGCCCCAGCATTTT
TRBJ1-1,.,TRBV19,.,CATKRMNTEAFF,TGTGCCACTAAGCGCATGAACACTGAAGCTTTCTTT
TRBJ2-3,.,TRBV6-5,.,CASNNPGDTDTQYF,TGTGCCAGCAATAACCCCGGGGACACAGATACGCAGTATTTT
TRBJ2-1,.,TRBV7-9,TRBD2,CASSLRTSPYNEQFF,TGTGCCAGCAGCTTGAGGACTAGCCCCTACAATGAGCAGTTCTTC
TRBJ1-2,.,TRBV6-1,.,CASSEAGPSSYGYTF,TGTGCCAGCAGTGAAGCGGGACCGTCTTCCTATGGCTACACCTTC
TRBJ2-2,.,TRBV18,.,CASSPRGKANTGELFF,TGTGCCAGCTCACCAAGAGGGAAGGCCAACACCGGGGAGCTGTTTTTT
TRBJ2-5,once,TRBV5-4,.,CASSPTVKKETQYF,TGTGCCAGCAGCCCGACAGTAAAAAAAGAGACCCAGTACTTC
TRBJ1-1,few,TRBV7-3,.,CASSLSVNTEAFF,TGTGCCAGCAGCTTATCCGTGAACACTGAAGCTTTCTTT
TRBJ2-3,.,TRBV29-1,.,CSVEDHSSSTDTQYF,TGCAGCGTTGAAGATCACAGTTCTAGCACAGATACGCAGTATTTT
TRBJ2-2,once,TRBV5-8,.,CASSLGAWGFAGELFF,TGTGCCAGCAGCTTGGGGGCATGGGGGTTCGCCGGGGAGCTGTTTTTT
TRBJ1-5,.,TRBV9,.,CASSVAGKQPQHF,TGTGCCAGCAGCGTAGCAGGGAAACAGCCCCAGCATTTT
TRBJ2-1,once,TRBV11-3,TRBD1,CASSLQGALHEQFF,TGTGCCAGCAGTCTACAGGGGGCTTTACATGAGCAGTTCTTC
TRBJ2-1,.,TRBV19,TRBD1,CASTTDRGRGEQFF,TGTGCCAGTACGACGGACAGGGGGCGAGGCGAGCAGTTCTTC
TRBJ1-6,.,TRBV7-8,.,CASTSSSSYNSPLHF,TGTGCCAGCACTTCTTCCAGCTCCTATAATTCACCCCTCCACTTT
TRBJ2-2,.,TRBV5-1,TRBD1,CASTLDRGHTGELFF,TGCGCCAGCACACTGGACAGGGGGCATACCGGGGAGCTGTTTTTT
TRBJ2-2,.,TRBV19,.,CAGSRRVNTGELFF,TGTGCCGGCTCTAGGAGGGTGAACACCGGGGAGCTGTTTTTT